The rows below give T cell receptor beta chains drawn from one sample of a study of blood T cell repertoires in COVID-19. Method: immunoSEQ multiplex PCR; TCRdb's copy keeps in-frame clones and lacks some. Of about 50,000 clones detected, 89% appear once; the ten largest clones hold roughly 2%. Sequencing was done on a sample of peripheral blood. The receptor set was obtained from a human donor in a cohort sampled during active COVID-19. Each CDR3 is given with its conserved first and last residue. D genes are given only for firm matches. Expanded clones are given a class, and other clones once, few, many or no size at all.

V gene	clone size	J gene	D gene	CDR3 DNA	CDR3 protein
TRBV28	.	TRBJ1-5	.	TGTGCCAGCAGTCCTAGTGCGCTGACTGACCAGCATTTT	CASSPSALTDQHF
TRBV3-1/TRBV3-2	.	TRBJ2-1	TRBD2	TGTGCCAGCAGCCCCGACCCTGGACTAGCGGGGGGTGGGGGGAGTGAGCAGTTCTTC	CASSPDPGLAGGGGSEQFF
TRBV21-1	.	TRBJ2-5	.	TGTGCCAGCAGGACTAGCTCCCAAGAGACCCAGTACTTC	CASRTSSQETQYF
TRBV12-3/TRBV12-4	.	TRBJ2-3	.	TGTGCCAGCACTAGCACAGATACGCAGTATTTT	CASTSTDTQYF
TRBV18	.	TRBJ2-2	TRBD1	TGTGCCAGCTCACACTGGACAGGGCCGAACACCGGGGAGCTGTTTTTT	CASSHWTGPNTGELFF
TRBV5-1	.	TRBJ1-2	TRBD1	TGCGCCAGCAGCTTGGCTCTCAGAGGCGGTGGACAGGGGGCCGGTGGCTACACCTTC	CASSLALRGGGQGAGGYTF
TRBV6-2/TRBV6-3	.	TRBJ2-7	TRBD2	TGTGCCAGCAGCCGAGATAGCGGGATCCACGAGCAGTACTTC	CASSRDSGIHEQYF
TRBV5-1	.	TRBJ1-2	TRBD1	TGCGCCAGCAGCTTGACTACAGGGGGAAGTGGCTACACCTTC	CASSLTTGGSGYTF
TRBV5-8	.	TRBJ1-5	.	TGTGCCAGCAGCCCGGAAGTAGCCCTTGGTCAGCCCCAGCATTTT	CASSPEVALGQPQHF
TRBV7-9	.	TRBJ1-1	.	TGTGCCAGCAGCCCTTTCTATAGCACTGAAGCTTTCTTT	CASSPFYSTEAFF
TRBV13	.	TRBJ2-7	.	TGTGCCAGCAGCTTATACGGGGACTCCTACGAGCAGTACTTC	CASSLYGDSYEQYF
TRBV15	.	TRBJ2-7	.	TGTGCCACCAGCAGAGAGAGTTCCCTCGAGCAGTACTTC	CATSRESSLEQYF
TRBV6-6	.	TRBJ1-2	.	TGTGCCAGCAGGCCCCAGGGAGGACCCGGCTACACCTTC	CASRPQGGPGYTF
TRBV19	.	TRBJ2-7	TRBD1	TGTGCCAGTAGTCTCACCGGGACAGGGGTCTCCTACGAGCAGTACTTC	CASSLTGTGVSYEQYF
TRBV5-4	few	TRBJ1-5	.	TGTGCCAGCAGCTTCGCGGGGCGCAATCAGCCCCAGCATTTT	CASSFAGRNQPQHF
TRBV7-2	.	TRBJ2-1	.	TGTGCCAGCAGCTTAGAGCGGACAGCGGTTTCCGGTGAGCAGTTCTTC	CASSLERTAVSGEQFF
TRBV6-6	once	TRBJ2-1	TRBD2	TGTGCCAGCCTACTAGCGGGAAGTAATGAGCAGTTCTTC	CASLLAGSNEQFF